These 32 T cell receptor beta chains originate from one sample sequenced in a study of siplizumab effects on memory and regulatory T cells. Some clones are missing from TCRdb's copy, which holds only in-frame ones; the method was immunoSEQ multiplex PCR. Among 100,000 or so clones listed, approximately 94% were seen once. Specimen: non-Treg CD4+ T cells sorted from blood. The receptors originated from a human donor in good health.

The chain employs TRBV27 and TRBJ2-3; D not resolved. Deletions cut 3 bases from V and 2 bases from J, with 6 bases between. The CDR3 is 13 residues long. Germline lookup yields CDR1 MNHEY and CDR2 SMNVEV (reference sequence). The CDR3 sequence: CASSFTHTDTQYF. DNA of the CDR3: TGTGCCAGCAGTTTTACCCACACAGATACGCAGTATTTT.

The J gene is TRBJ2-5, the V gene TRBV15; either TRBD1 or TRBD2 may fit D (5 bases each). Trimming removed 5 bases from V and 1 base from J, with 14 bases in between. Germline V lookup: CDR1 LNHNV, CDR2 YYDKDF (reference sequence). This CDR3 has 15 residues. In DNA form, the CDR3 reads TGTGCCACCAGCGGAGTTCCGGGACCCCAAGAGACCCAGTACTTC. Its translation: CATSGVPGPQETQYF.

The chain employs TRBV28 and TRBJ1-1, with 8 bases lining up with TRBD1. This CDR3 spans 19 amino acids. The ends lost 3 bases at V and 1 base at J; junction bases unmatched: 16. Germline values: CDR1 MDHEN, CDR2 SYDVKM. Written as DNA, the CDR3 is TGTGCCAGCAGTTTTTTATTCCCCAGGGGGCGAAGGAAGAACACTGAAGCTTTCTTT. Its translation: CASSFLFPRGRRKNTEAFF.

This clone has a single count. The V call is TRBV5-6, the J call TRBJ1-5; a possible D gene is TRBD1 (5 bases). The CDR3 totals 15 residues. The germline CDR1 and CDR2 sequences are SGHDT and YYEEEE. The V gene lost 1 base and the J gene lost 0 bases, with 8 bases spanning the gap. In DNA, the CDR3 is TGTGCCAGCAGCTTGAGGGGAAATAGCAATCAGCCCCAGCATTTT. Protein sequence: CASSLRGNSNQPQHF.

This chain links TRBV2 with TRBJ2-7; TRBD2 might be the D (6 bases). Per the germline V gene, CDR1 is SNHLY and CDR2 is FYNNEI. V lost 6 bases and J 1 base, leaving 10 bases between the germline ends. This CDR3 is 13 amino acids long. CDR3 sequence: CASSGLLSYEQYF. The CDR3 DNA sequence: TGTGCCAGCAGCGGACTACTATCCTACGAGCAGTACTTC.

The chain employs TRBV10-1 and TRBJ2-3; D may be TRBD1 (7 bases). The V end lost 7 bases, the J end lost 4 bases, and 18 bases lay between the germline ends. The CDR3 spans 15 residues. Germline values: CDR1 WNHNN, CDR2 SYGVQD (reference sequence). The CDR3 here is CASTPGGRSADTQYF. CDR3 coding DNA: TGCGCCAGCACCCCAGGGGGGAGGAGTGCAGATACGCAGTATTTT.

The chain uses TRBV7-2 and TRBJ2-3; 8 bases are a match to TRBD2. The CDR3 spans 14 residues. V trimming: 4 bases; J trimming: 4 bases; junction bases outside the gene matches: 4. CDR1 SGHTA and CDR2 FQGNSA come from the germline V gene. The chain's CDR3 is CASSSPGLADTQYF. The CDR3 DNA follows: TGTGCCAGCAGCTCTCCGGGACTAGCAGATACGCAGTATTTT.

This sequence joins TRBV27 and TRBJ1-4; 10 nucleotides align to TRBD1. There are 15 residues in the CDR3. After removal of 3 bases from V and 7 bases from J, the junction contained 5 bases not matched to a gene. Germline-derived CDR1 and CDR2 are MNHEY and SMNVEV (reference sequence). The DNA of the CDR3 is TGTGCCAGCAGTTTCGGGACAGGGGTGGGTGAAAAACTGTTTTTT. It is translated as CASSFGTGVGEKLFF.

V gene TRBV14 combines with J gene TRBJ2-7; D possibly corresponds to TRBD1 (5 bases). This CDR3 is built from 13 residues. The V gene's germline CDR1 is SGHDN and CDR2 FVKESK. V lost 1 base and J 4 bases, leaving 8 bases between the germline ends. DNA of the CDR3: TGTGCCAGCAGCCAAGTAAGGGGTTACGAGCAGTACTTC. Protein sequence: CASSQVRGYEQYF.

This rearrangement joins TRBV28 to TRBJ1-4, with D possibly TRBD1 on 6 matching bases. Germline values: CDR1 MDHEN, CDR2 SYDVKM. This CDR3 region has 16 residues. The V end lost 5 bases, the J end lost 8 bases, and 21 bases lay between the germline ends. The CDR3 DNA follows: TGTGCCAGCAGTATCCTGAATGGGCTTGGGGGCGAAAAACTGTTTTTT. Its translation is CASSILNGLGGEKLFF.

The rearrangement joins TRBV7-9 to TRBJ2-5; 9 positions agree with TRBD2. Germline lookup yields CDR1 SEHNR and CDR2 FQNEAQ (reference sequence). The J segment lost 3 bases and the V segment lost 5 bases, leaving 7 bases of the junction unmatched. The CDR3 loop spans 15 amino acids. The CDR3, as DNA: TGTGCCAGCAGCCGCAGCTCTAGCGGGAAAGAGACCCAGTACTTC. As protein: CASSRSSSGKETQYF.

The chain joins TRBV5-4 to TRBJ2-5; possibly TRBD1 or TRBD2 for D (5 bases each). Trimming removed 4 bases at V and 6 bases at J, with 19 bases between. The CDR3 totals 15 residues. Germline V lookup: CDR1 SGHNT, CDR2 YYREEE (reference sequence). CDR3 nucleotides: TGTGCCAGCAGCGAACTCACCCGGGGCGTACAGACCCAGTACTTC. Residues: CASSELTRGVQTQYF.

This chain links TRBV5-1 with TRBJ1-3; the match to TRBD1 covers 7 bases. In germline, CDR1 is SGHRS, CDR2 YFSETQ. V lost 4 bases and J lost 2; bases outside the gene matches: 6. There are 15 residues in the CDR3. The CDR3 protein is CASSLDRVAGNTIYF. CDR3 in DNA: TGCGCCAGCAGCCTCGACAGGGTTGCTGGAAACACCATATATTTT.

The CDR3 region is CASRDRGLSTDTQYF. CDR3 in DNA: TGTGCCAGCAGGGACAGGGGGCTTAGCACAGATACGCAGTATTTT. The chain combines TRBV28 with TRBJ2-3; 11 nucleotides align to TRBD1. The CDR3 is 15 amino acids. V was pared by 6 bases and J by 0 bases, with 2 bases of the junction left unmatched. Germline assignment: CDR1 MDHEN and CDR2 SYDVKM. The full variable domain, rest sourced from reference TRBV28 and TRBJ2-3, is DVKVTQSSRYLVKRTGEKVFLECVQDMDHENMFWYRQDPGLGLRLIYFSYDVKMKEKGDIPEGYSVSREKKERFSLILESASTNQTSMYLCASRDRGLSTDTQYFGPGTRLTVL.

The CDR3 DNA sequence: TGTGCCAGCAGCACCCGGGGGGGAGGTGGCTACACCTTC. Translation gives CASSTRGGGGYTF. The chain has TRBV21-1 and TRBJ1-2. TRBV21-1 is a documented pseudogene. The CDR3 has 13 amino acids.

V usage is TRBV6-6 and J usage is TRBJ2-7; 16 bases match TRBD2. The CDR3 is 15 residues long. Germline V gene sequence: CDR1 MNHNY, CDR2 SVGAGI (reference sequence). The junction had 4 bases not matched to a gene; V was cut back by 6 bases and J by 5 bases. CDR3: CASRGLAGGKNEQYF. The CDR3, as DNA: TGTGCCAGCAGGGGACTAGCGGGAGGGAAGAACGAGCAGTACTTC.

This sequence joins TRBV10-3 and TRBJ1-1, with D hard to call. CDR1 is ENHRY, CDR2 SYGVKD, per germline. V lost 2 bases to trimming and J lost 0 bases, with 7 bases between them. The CDR3 covers 14 residues. As DNA, the CDR3 is TGTGCCATCAGTGAGCGCTTACTGAACACTGAAGCTTTCTTT. Translating gives CAISERLLNTEAFF.

The V call is TRBV4-1, the J call TRBJ2-3; the D is unclear. This CDR3 has 16 amino acids. The V end was cut by 4 bases, the J end by 0 bases, with 14 bases between. Germline CDR1 is MGHRA and CDR2 is YSYEKL. The CDR3 region is CASSPLGIPSTDTQYF. CDR3 coding DNA: TGCGCCAGCAGCCCCCTTGGGATTCCTAGCACAGATACGCAGTATTTT.

The table lists this clone with a few counts. The genes are TRBV19 and TRBJ1-2; D uncertain. Germline-derived CDR1 and CDR2 are LNHDA and SQIVND (reference sequence). V lost 3 bases, J lost 2 bases, and 7 bases lay in between. The CDR3 has 13 amino acids. The CDR3 region is CASSIGMNYGYTF. In DNA form, the CDR3 reads TGTGCCAGTAGTATCGGCATGAACTATGGCTACACCTTC. The variable domain in full, completed from reference TRBV19 and TRBJ1-2, reads DGGITQSPKYLFRKEGQNVTLSCEQNLNHDAMYWYRQDPGQGLRLIYYSQIVNDFQKGDIAEGYSVSREKKESFPLTVTSAQKNPTAFYLCASSIGMNYGYTFGSGTRLTVV.

The chain joins TRBV2 to TRBJ1-2, with 7 bases lining up with TRBD1. Germline lookup yields CDR1 SNHLY and CDR2 FYNNEI. The junction had 1 base not matched to a gene; V was cut back by 3 bases and J by 6 bases. This CDR3 is 12 amino acids long. The CDR3 nucleotides are TGTGCCAGCAGTGAGACAGGGAATGGCTACACCTTC. Translated, it gives CASSETGNGYTF.

The CDR3 DNA follows: TGTGCCAGCAGCGGGACTACCGTAAGCACAGATACGCAGTATTTT. The encoded protein is CASSGTTVSTDTQYF. The gene calls are TRBV9 and TRBJ2-3, with a weak D call TRBD2 (6 bases). Trimming left V 3 bases short and J 0 bases short, with 11 bases between. The CDR3 consists of 15 residues. Germline CDR1 and CDR2: SGDLS and YYNGEE.

V and J are TRBV7-9 and TRBJ1-2; D is unresolved. The V gene lost 3 bases and the J gene lost 6 bases, with 17 bases spanning the gap. The CDR3 is 15 residues long. The germline gives CDR1 SEHNR, CDR2 FQNEAQ (reference sequence). In DNA, the CDR3 is TGTGCCAGCAGCTTCTATCCGACTGTGGTGGATGGCTACACCTTC. This encodes CASSFYPTVVDGYTF.

The table lists this clone with a few counts. V is TRBV6-1 and J is TRBJ1-1; possible D gene TRBD1, 5 bases. Trimming removed 1 base at V and 4 bases at J, with 7 bases between. In germline, CDR1 is MNHNS, CDR2 SASEGT. This CDR3 region has 13 residues. Written as DNA, the CDR3 is TGTGCCAGCAGTGAAGGCAGGGTCACTGAAGCTTTCTTT. It is translated as CASSEGRVTEAFF.

This chain connects TRBV29-1 to TRBJ2-7; TRBD1 aligns across 7 bases. CDR1 and CDR2 from the germline V gene are SQVTM and ANQGSEA. CDR3 size: 12 residues. After removal of 7 bases from V and 4 bases from J, the junction contained 7 bases not matched to a gene. CDR3 residues: CSGGPGGYEQYF. In DNA, the CDR3 is TGCAGCGGCGGCCCAGGGGGATACGAGCAGTACTTC.

CDR3 sequence (DNA): TGTGCCAGCAGCTTACGCAGGGGATCCTACAATGAGCAGTTCTTC. This translates into CASSLRRGSYNEQFF. The gene calls are TRBV7-9 and TRBJ2-1, with D perhaps TRBD1 (6 bases). Germline CDR1 is SEHNR and CDR2 is FQNEAQ (reference sequence). CDR3 length: 15 residues. The V end lost 2 bases, the J end lost 1 base, and 9 bases lay between the germline ends.

The rearrangement joins TRBV6-1 to TRBJ1-4, with D possibly matching TRBD1 (5 bases). Trimming left V 4 bases short and J 8 bases short, with 20 bases between. The germline V gene has CDR1 MNHNS and CDR2 SASEGT. This CDR3 is built from 16 residues. CDR3 sequence (DNA): TGTGCCAGCAGTGGGGTTGGGGCCGTGGAGGGGGAAAAACTGTTTTTT. Translation gives CASSGVGAVEGEKLFF.

This rearrangement joins TRBV5-4 to TRBJ1-1; TRBD1 might be the D (5 bases). V lost 0 bases, J lost 1 base, and 13 bases lay in between. The CDR3 extends over 16 amino acids. CDR1 is SGHNT and CDR2 is YYREEE in the germline V gene (reference sequence). This CDR3 is CASSLDVGLGNTEAFF. CDR3 DNA: TGTGCCAGCAGCTTGGATGTGGGACTAGGGAACACTGAAGCTTTCTTT.

On this clone itself: This same CDR3 is encoded by further DNA sequences in the sample. This rearrangement joins TRBV18 to TRBJ2-5, with no clear D. This CDR3 spans 13 amino acids. Germline CDR1 is KGHSH and CDR2 is LQKENI. V gave up 0 bases and J gave up 5 bases, with 7 bases separating them. In nucleotides, the CDR3 is TGTGCCAGCTCACCACCGTCGGTGGAGACCCAGTACTTC. This codes for CASSPPSVETQYF.

The table lists this clone with a count of one. V usage is TRBV23-1 and J usage is TRBJ1-5; D is possibly TRBD1 (5 bases). TRBV23-1 is identified as an open reading frame with a role that is uncertain. The CDR3 spans 17 residues. V lost 4 bases to trimming and J lost 7 bases, with 23 bases between them. The CDR3 nucleotides read TGCGCCAGCAGTCGAAAATTAGGGGCAACTTCGTCCCAGCCCCAGCATTTT. This codes for CASSRKLGATSSQPQHF.

The V and J genes are TRBV9 and TRBJ2-7, with 8 bases lining up with TRBD2. The CDR3 runs to 16 residues. The germline CDR1 and CDR2 sequences are SGDLS and YYNGEE. Trimming took 3 bases from V and 0 from J; bases not matched to a gene: 8. The CDR3 loop is CASSGTGGRSSYEQYF. Written as DNA, the CDR3 is TGTGCCAGCAGCGGGACGGGAGGGAGAAGCTCCTACGAGCAGTACTTC.

J is TRBJ1-2 and V is TRBV19; TRBD1 agrees at 10 bases. The CDR3 runs to 13 residues. Germline V CDR1 and CDR2: LNHDA, SQIVND (reference sequence). V lost 5 bases to trimming and J lost 8 bases; unmatched junction nucleotides: 5. The CDR3 region has the DNA TGTGCCAGTAGTGGACAGGGGGATACGGGCTACACCTTC. Its translation is CASSGQGDTGYTF. Combining the CDR3 with reference TRBV19 and TRBJ1-2 gives the whole variable domain DGGITQSPKYLFRKEGQNVTLSCEQNLNHDAMYWYRQDPGQGLRLIYYSQIVNDFQKGDIAEGYSVSREKKESFPLTVTSAQKNPTAFYLCASSGQGDTGYTFGSGTRLTVV.

The chain recombines TRBV7-3 with TRBJ2-6, with D perhaps TRBD1 or TRBD2 (5 bases each). Germline V gives CDR1 SGHTA, CDR2 FQGTGA. The CDR3 consists of 15 residues. V was shortened by 5 bases and J by 3 bases, with 11 bases between the two germline ends. The chain's CDR3 is CASSKGSFGANVLTF. CDR3 in DNA: TGTGCCAGCAGCAAGGGGAGCTTTGGGGCCAACGTCCTGACTTTC.